This T cell receptor (beta chain) was observed in a study of blood T cell repertoires in COVID-19. About the research overall: The analysed material was cDNA or gDNA that came from T cells, B-cell-depleted T cells, or PBMCs.

In the study's own analysis: By means of reference gene primer amplification, nucleated cell counts were estimated. Method: immunoSEQ multiplex PCR; TCRdb's copy keeps in-frame clones and lacks some. That table supplies the V and J calls and clone size; D and trimming were determined from the DNA. Altogether roughly 160,000 clones are present, approximately 80% being singletons, with the ten largest covering 9.5% to 12%. Participant reports of clinical history set cohort assignment. Symptom resolution, clearance, or two negative PCRs marked the recovered donors of Cohort 3. V lost 4 bases and J 0 bases, leaving 12 bases between the germline ends. This CDR3 spans 15 amino acids. Germline CDR1 and CDR2: WNHNN and SYGVQD (reference sequence).

The rearrangement links TRBV10-1 to TRBJ1-1; weak D call: TRBD1 (5 bases). The origin of this receptor is a man over 45 who had recovered from COVID-19. Source material: PBMCs or T cells enriched from blood (not recorded which). In DNA, the CDR3 is TGCGCCAGCAGTGCAGGGTCGTCGATGAACACTGAAGCTTTCTTT. Protein product: CASSAGSSMNTEAFF.